This T cell receptor (beta chain) was identified during a study of cytomegalovirus exposure and HLA in healthy donors. Study summary: Of 398 genotyped donors, about 80% clustered with self-reported Caucasian donors. General study points: Most of the CMV-associated TCR beta chains (in a later analysis) appeared to be HLA-restricted.

Both 60 Vbeta primers and 13 Jbeta primers went into the PCR. The method was immunoSEQ multiplex PCR; TCRdb's version includes in-frame clones alone and lacks a portion of them. The sample has 80,000 to 100,000 clones, roughly four fifths seen once; the top ten hold about 5.5%. The CDR3 extends over 14 amino acids. The germline gives CDR1 SGHRS, CDR2 YFSETQ. Trimming at V came to 4 bases and at J to 6 bases, leaving 7 bases not matched to a gene. This clone was counted a few times. The antigen is unknown. The genes are TRBV5-1 and TRBJ2-1; the match to TRBD1 covers 7 bases. The sequenced sample consisted of PBMCs. The TCR comes from a middle-aged man in good health and CMV-seropositive. The CDR3 DNA reads as TGCGCCAGCAGCCCGGGACAGCTGACCAATGAGCAGTTCTTC. This sequence encodes CASSPGQLTNEQFF.